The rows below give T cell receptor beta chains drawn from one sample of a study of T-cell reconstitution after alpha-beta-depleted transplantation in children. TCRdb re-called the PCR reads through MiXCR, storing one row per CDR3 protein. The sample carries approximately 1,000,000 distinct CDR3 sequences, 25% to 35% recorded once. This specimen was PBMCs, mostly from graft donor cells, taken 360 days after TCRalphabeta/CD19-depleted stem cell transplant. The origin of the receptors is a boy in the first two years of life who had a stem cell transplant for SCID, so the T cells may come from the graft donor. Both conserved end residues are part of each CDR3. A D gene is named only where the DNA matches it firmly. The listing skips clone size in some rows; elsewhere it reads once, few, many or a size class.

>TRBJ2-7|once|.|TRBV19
TGTGCCAGTAGTCCACCGACATCGGGCTACGAGCAGTACTTC
CASSPPTSGYEQYF
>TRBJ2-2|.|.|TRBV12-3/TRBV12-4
TGTGCCAGCACCCCGAACCCCGGGTCGACCACCGGGGAGCTGTTTTTT
CASTPNPGSTTGELFF
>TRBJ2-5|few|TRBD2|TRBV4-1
TGCGCCAGCAGCCAGGGACTAGCGGCTCGAGAGACCCAGTACTTC
CASSQGLAARETQYF
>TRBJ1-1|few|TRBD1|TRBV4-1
TGCGCCAGCAGCCAACCGACAGGGAGGAGGGCTGAAGCTTTCTTT
CASSQPTGRRAEAFF
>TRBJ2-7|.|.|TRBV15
TGTGCCACCAGCAGAGAACGCCTAGACGGCTACGAGCAGTACTTC
CATSRERLDGYEQYF
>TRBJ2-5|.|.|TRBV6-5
TGTGCCAGCAGTTACGGTTCGGCGGCCCAAGAGACCCAGTACTTC
CASSYGSAAQETQYF
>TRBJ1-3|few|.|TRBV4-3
TGCGCCAGCAGCCCGACGGGAGGGCCGGGAAACACCATATATTTT
CASSPTGGPGNTIYF
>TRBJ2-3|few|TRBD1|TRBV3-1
TGTGCCAGCAGCCGACAGGGGGCGAGGCCAGAGCAGTATTTT
CASSRQGARPEQYF
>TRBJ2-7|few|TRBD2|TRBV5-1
TGCGCCAGCAGCTTAAGTAGCGGGGGAGACTACGAGCAGTACTTC
CASSLSSGGDYEQYF
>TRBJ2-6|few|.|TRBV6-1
TGTGCCAGCAGAACTGCGGGGTCTGGGGCCAACGTCCTGACTTTC
CASRTAGSGANVLTF
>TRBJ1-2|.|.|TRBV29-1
TGCAGCGTTGGGGGGGCTGACTATGGCTACACCTTC
CSVGGADYGYTF
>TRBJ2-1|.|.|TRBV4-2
TGTGCCAGCAGCCAAACGTTCGCGGGGACCAAGCAGTTCTTC
CASSQTFAGTKQFF
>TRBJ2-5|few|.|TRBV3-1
TGTGCCAGCAGCCATATATGGCATCAACAGGAGACCCAGTACTTC
CASSHIWHQQETQYF
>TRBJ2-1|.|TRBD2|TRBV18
TGTGCCAGCTCACCGGACTTAAGGACTAGCGATGAGCAGTTCTTC
CASSPDLRTSDEQFF
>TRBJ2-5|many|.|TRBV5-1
TGCGCCAGCAGCGGATCGACTAGAGTTACCCAAGAGACCCAGTACTTC
CASSGSTRVTQETQYF
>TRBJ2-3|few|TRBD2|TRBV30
TGTGCCTGGGATAGCGGGGGGGTCACAGATACGCAGTATTTT
CAWDSGGVTDTQYF
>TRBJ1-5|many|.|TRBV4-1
TGCGCCAGCAGCCAAGAAGCGGGGGGTCAGCCCCAGCATTTT
CASSQEAGGQPQHF
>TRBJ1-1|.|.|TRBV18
TGTGCCAGCTCACCCGCATATGTCAACACTGAAGCTTTCTTT
CASSPAYVNTEAFF
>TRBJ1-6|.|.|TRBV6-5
TGTGCCAGCAGTTACGGGGGCGGGAGGTCACCCCTCCACTTT
CASSYGGGRSPLHF
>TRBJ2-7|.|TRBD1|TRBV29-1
TGCAGCGTCCGAACAACCGGGACAGGGGGCCCCTACGAGCAGTACTTC
CSVRTTGTGGPYEQYF
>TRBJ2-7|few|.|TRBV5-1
TGCGCCAGCAGCGTGGGACACCTCTCCTACGAGCAGTACTTC
CASSVGHLSYEQYF
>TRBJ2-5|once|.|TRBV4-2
TGTGCCAGCAGCCAAGTCAGACGGGGGGAGACCCAGTACTTC
CASSQVRRGETQYF
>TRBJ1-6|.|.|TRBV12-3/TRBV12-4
TGTGCCAGCGGGTACGACTCACCCCTCCACTTT
CASGYDSPLHF
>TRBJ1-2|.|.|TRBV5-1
TGCGCCAGCAGCTTGGACGGGGGGAACTATGGCTACACCTTC
CASSLDGGNYGYTF
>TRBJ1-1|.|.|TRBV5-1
TGCGCCAGCAGCTTGGCCCTTGCAGGAGAGTACACTGAAGCTTTCTTT
CASSLALAGEYTEAFF
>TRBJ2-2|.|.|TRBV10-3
TGTGCCACCCAGGGGACCGGGGAGCTGTTTTTT
CATQGTGELFF
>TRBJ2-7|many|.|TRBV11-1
TGTGCCAGCAGCTTAGAACGGCCTCCCGGTGGCGAGCAGTACTTC
CASSLERPPGGEQYF
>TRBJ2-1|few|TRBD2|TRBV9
TGTGCCAGCAGCGCCGCTGCTAGCGGGGGGGTCAATGAGCAGTTCTTC
CASSAAASGGVNEQFF
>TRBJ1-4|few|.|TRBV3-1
TGTGCCAGCAGCCCACTACCGGGGGATGAAAAACTGTTTTTT
CASSPLPGDEKLFF
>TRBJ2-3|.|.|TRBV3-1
TGTGCCAGCAGCCAAGATGAGGCGGGGGCTACAGATACGCAGTATTTT
CASSQDEAGATDTQYF
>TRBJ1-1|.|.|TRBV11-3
TGTGCCAGCAGAAGGTCGGATGCCCCGAACACTGAAGCTTTCTTT
CASRRSDAPNTEAFF
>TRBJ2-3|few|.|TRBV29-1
TGCAGCGTGGATACTAGGCGGGGGCCCACAGATACGCAGTATTTT
CSVDTRRGPTDTQYF
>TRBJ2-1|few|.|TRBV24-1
TGTGCCACCATCCTAGGAGTTGTGTACTACAATGAGCAGTTCTTC
CATILGVVYYNEQFF
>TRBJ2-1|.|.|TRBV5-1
TGCGCCAGCACGTCCGCCCACCGGGACCGAGGACCCCGCGCGAAGAGTGAGCAGTTCTTC
CASTSAHRDRGPRAKSEQFF
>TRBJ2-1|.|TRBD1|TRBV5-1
TGCGCCAGCAGCCCGAGGTACAGACAGGGGAGTCATGAGCAGTTCTTC
CASSPRYRQGSHEQFF
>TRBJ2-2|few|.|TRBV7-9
TGTGCCAGCAGCTCGATTGACCCGAACACCGGGGAGCTGTTTTTT
CASSSIDPNTGELFF
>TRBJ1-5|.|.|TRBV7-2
TGTGCCAGCAGTTACTACGGACGTTTCAATCAGCCCCAGCATTTT
CASSYYGRFNQPQHF
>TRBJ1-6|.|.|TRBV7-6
TGTGCCAGCAGCTTAAGCGCAAGGTGGGATAATTCACCCCTCCACTTT
CASSLSARWDNSPLHF
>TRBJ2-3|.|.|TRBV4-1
TGCGCCAGCAGCCAAGAGGGGGACGGAGATACGCAGTATTTT
CASSQEGDGDTQYF
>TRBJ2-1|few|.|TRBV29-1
TGCAGCGTTCTCCTTTTGTCCGATGAGCAGTTCTTC
CSVLLLSDEQFF
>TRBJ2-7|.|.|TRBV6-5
TGTGCCAGCAGACAGTCCCACGGGACAAACTATCCTGACTACGAGCAGTACTTC
CASRQSHGTNYPDYEQYF
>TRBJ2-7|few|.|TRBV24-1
TGTGCCACCAGGAATAATTCGGGCAGTTACTACGAGCAGTACTTC
CATRNNSGSYYEQYF
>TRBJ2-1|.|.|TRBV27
TGTGCCAGCAGTTTATTCGCGACACGTGAGCAGTTCTTC
CASSLFATREQFF
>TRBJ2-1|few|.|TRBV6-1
TGTGCCAGCACCAGGGAACCGCGGGTTGAGCAGTTCTTC
CASTREPRVEQFF
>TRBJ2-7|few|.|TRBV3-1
TGTGCCAGCAGCTTTGCAGGACCGGCCTCCTACGAGCAGTACTTC
CASSFAGPASYEQYF
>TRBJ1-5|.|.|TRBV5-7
TGTGCCAGCAGCTTGCGTCCATTATATAGCAATCAGCCCCAGCATTTT
CASSLRPLYSNQPQHF
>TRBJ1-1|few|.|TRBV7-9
TGTGCCAGCAGCCCCCTGCGGGGGGGTGAAGCTTTCTTT
CASSPLRGGEAFF
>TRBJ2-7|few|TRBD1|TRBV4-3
TGCGCCAGCAGCCAAGATCTAGGGGACAGTGGTGGAGAGCAGTACTTC
CASSQDLGDSGGEQYF
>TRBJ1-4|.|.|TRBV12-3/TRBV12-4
TGTGCCAGCAGCCCTGGACCCTTTGGTGAAAAACTGTTTTTT
CASSPGPFGEKLFF
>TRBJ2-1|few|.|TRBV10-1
TGCGCCAGCAGTGCCGGGCACAATGAGCAGTTCTTC
CASSAGHNEQFF
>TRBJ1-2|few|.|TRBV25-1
TGTGCCAGCAGTGATAGGGTCGAGGGCAGAGAGAGCTATGGCTACACCTTC
CASSDRVEGRESYGYTF
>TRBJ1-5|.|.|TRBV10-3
TGTGCCATCAGAGCAGACAGAAATCAGCCCCAGCATTTT
CAIRADRNQPQHF
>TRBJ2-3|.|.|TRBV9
TGTGCCAGCAGCGTAGGTCCAGAGTATACGCAGTATTTT
CASSVGPEYTQYF
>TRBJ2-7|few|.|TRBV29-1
TGCAGTCTCTCGGGAGAGGACCCACCCTACGAGCAGTACTTC
CSLSGEDPPYEQYF
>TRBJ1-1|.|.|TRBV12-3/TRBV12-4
TGTGCCAGCACCGCGGGGTACACTGAAGCTTTCTTT
CASTAGYTEAFF
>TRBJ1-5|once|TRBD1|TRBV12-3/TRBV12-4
TGTGCCAGCAGCCCAAAGGGGGCAGGGACCAATCAGCCCCAGCATTTT
CASSPKGAGTNQPQHF
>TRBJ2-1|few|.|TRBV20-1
TGCAGTGCTAGGGTCCACGCTGGGCAGAATGAGCAGTTCTTC
CSARVHAGQNEQFF
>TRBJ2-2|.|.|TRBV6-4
TGTGCCACCTCAGCTAGATTCCGGGGGGAGCTGTTTTTT
CATSARFRGELFF
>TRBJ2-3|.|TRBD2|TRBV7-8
TGTGCCAGCAGCTTATTTGCTGGGACTAGTACAGATACGCAGTATTTT
CASSLFAGTSTDTQYF
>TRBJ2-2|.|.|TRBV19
TGTGCCAGTAGTATTGCAGGCCCCAGTACCGGGGAGCTGTTTTTT
CASSIAGPSTGELFF